A single sample gave rise to the 2 T cell receptor beta chains below, sequenced in a study of radiotherapy plus CTLA-4 blockade in lung cancer. The protocol was immunoSEQ multiplex PCR, while the TCRdb copy is restricted to in-frame clones and leaves out a portion. Of roughly 66,000 clones listed, over 75% are singletons. This specimen consisted of peripheral blood, obtained from a patient treated with radiotherapy plus ipilimumab. These receptors were taken from a human donor with non-small cell lung cancer who had a partial response to radiotherapy plus ipilimumab.

The chain joins TRBV5-1 to TRBJ2-7; D is unclear. Deletions cut 0 bases from V and 1 base from J, with 14 bases between. This CDR3 has 16 residues. The germline gives CDR1 SGHRS, CDR2 YFSETQ. The CDR3: CASSLVGRVSSYEQYF. The CDR3 nucleotides are TGCGCCAGCAGCTTGGTGGGCCGCGTCTCATCCTACGAGCAGTACTTC.

The V gene is TRBV23-1, the J gene TRBJ2-7, with D unclear. TRBV23-1 is known as an ORF, though its function is uncertain. The CDR3 has 13 amino acids. V was cut by 0 bases and J by 2 bases, with 5 bases left in between. DNA of the CDR3: TGCGCCAGCAGTCAATCTTATGCCTACGAGCAGTACTTC. Translation gives CASSQSYAYEQYF.